A single T cell receptor (beta chain) is shown here with its context. The antigen is not known. The CDR3 contains 15 residues. Per germline, CDR1 SGHAT and CDR2 FQNNGV. With 5 bases removed from V and 1 base from J, the gap between germline ends came to 11 bases. This specimen belongs to a study of lymphopenia after photon versus proton radiotherapy. The study's findings and limits: Photon-treated patients lost naive T cells and TCR diversity; proton-treated stayed stable.

The method was immunoSEQ multiplex PCR; TCRdb's version includes in-frame clones alone and lacks a portion of them. The sample has 68,000 or so clones, under 95% seen once; the top ten hold less than 3.5%. The sequence derives from a woman aged 70-85 years with pancreatic cancer. Source: peripheral blood, taken from a patient treated with photon-based radiotherapy. The V and J genes are TRBV11-2 and TRBJ1-4; D might be TRBD1 (5 bases). CDR3 amino acids: CASSLGGVTNEKLFF. CDR3 DNA: TGTGCCAGCAGCCTGGGGGGGGTAACTAATGAAAAACTGTTTTTT.